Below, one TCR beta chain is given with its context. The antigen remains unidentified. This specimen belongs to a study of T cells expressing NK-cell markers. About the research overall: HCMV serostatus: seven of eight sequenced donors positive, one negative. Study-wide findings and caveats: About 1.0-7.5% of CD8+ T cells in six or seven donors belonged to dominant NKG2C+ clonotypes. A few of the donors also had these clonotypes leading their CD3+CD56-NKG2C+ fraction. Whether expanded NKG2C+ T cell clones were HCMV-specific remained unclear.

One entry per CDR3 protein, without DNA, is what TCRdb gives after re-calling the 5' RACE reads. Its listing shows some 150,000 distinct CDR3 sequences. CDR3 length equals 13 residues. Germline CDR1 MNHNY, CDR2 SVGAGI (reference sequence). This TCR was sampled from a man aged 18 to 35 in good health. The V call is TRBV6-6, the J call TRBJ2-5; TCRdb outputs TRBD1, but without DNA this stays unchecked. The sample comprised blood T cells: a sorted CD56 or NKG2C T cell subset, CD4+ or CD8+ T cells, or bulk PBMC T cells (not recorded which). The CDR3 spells CASTSWAQETQYF.